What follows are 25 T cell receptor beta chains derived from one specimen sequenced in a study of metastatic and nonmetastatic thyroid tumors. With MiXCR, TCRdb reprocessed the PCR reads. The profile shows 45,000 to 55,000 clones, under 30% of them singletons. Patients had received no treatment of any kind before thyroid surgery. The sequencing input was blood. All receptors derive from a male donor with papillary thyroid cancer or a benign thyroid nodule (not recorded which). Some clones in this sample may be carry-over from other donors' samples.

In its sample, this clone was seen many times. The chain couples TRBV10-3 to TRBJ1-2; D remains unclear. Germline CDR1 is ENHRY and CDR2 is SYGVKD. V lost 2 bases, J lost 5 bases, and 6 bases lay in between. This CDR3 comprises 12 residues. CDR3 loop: CAISEGDYGYTF. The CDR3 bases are TGTGCCATCAGTGAGGGAGATTATGGCTACACCTTC.

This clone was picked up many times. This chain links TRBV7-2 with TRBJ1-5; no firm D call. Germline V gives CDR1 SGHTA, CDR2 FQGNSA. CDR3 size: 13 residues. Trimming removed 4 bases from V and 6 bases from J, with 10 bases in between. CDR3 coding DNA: TGTGCCAGCAGCTCACAACTGGGTCAGCCCCAGCATTTT. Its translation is CASSSQLGQPQHF.

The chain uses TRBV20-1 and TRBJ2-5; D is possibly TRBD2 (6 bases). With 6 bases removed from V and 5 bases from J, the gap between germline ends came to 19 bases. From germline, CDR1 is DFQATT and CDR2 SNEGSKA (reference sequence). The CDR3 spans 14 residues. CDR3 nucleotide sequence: TGCAGTGCAAAGCGGGTGGGAGGAGGGGAGACCCAGTACTTC. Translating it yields CSAKRVGGGETQYF.

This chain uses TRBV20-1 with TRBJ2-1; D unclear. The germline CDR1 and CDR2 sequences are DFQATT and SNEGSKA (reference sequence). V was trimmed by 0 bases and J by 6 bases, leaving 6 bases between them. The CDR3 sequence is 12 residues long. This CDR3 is CSARDPRNEQFF. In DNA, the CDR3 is TGCAGTGCTAGAGATCCCCGCAATGAGCAGTTCTTC.

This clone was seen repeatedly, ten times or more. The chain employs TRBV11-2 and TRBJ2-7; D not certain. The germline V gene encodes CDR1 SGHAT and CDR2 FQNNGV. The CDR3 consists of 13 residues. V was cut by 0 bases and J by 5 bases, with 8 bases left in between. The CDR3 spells CASSLDPRDEQYF. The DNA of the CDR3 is TGTGCCAGCAGCTTAGACCCACGGGACGAGCAGTACTTC.

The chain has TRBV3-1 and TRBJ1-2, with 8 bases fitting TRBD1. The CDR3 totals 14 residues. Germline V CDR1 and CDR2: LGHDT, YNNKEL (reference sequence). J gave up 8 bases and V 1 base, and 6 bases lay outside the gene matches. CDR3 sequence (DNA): TGTGCCAGCAGCCAAGGACAGGGGCGCGGAGGCTACACCTTC. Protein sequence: CASSQGQGRGGYTF.

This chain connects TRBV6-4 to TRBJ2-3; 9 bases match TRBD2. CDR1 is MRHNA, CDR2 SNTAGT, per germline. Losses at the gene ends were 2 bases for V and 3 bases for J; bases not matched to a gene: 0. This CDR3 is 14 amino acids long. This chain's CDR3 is CASSDTSGTDTQYF. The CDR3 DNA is TGTGCCAGCAGTGACACTAGCGGGACAGATACGCAGTATTTT.

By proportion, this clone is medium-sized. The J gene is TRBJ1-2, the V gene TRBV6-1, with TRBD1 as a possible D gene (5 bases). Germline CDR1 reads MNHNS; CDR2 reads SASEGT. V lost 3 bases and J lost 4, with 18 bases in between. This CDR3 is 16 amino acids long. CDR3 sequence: CASSEESEGRGYGYTF. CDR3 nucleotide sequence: TGTGCCAGCAGTGAGGAGTCGGAGGGGCGGGGCTATGGCTACACCTTC.

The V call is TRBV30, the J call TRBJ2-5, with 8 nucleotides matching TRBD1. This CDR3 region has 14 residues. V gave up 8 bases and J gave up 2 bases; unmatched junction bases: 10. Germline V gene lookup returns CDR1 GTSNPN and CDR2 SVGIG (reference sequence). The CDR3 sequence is CAIRAGGVQETQYF. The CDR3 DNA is TGTGCCATACGAGCAGGGGGCGTACAAGAGACCCAGTACTTC.

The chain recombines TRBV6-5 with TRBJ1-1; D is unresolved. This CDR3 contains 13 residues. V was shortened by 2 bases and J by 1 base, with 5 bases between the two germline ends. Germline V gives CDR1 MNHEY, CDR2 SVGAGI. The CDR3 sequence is CASSYMRNTEAFF. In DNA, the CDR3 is TGTGCCAGCAGTTACATGAGGAACACTGAAGCTTTCTTT.

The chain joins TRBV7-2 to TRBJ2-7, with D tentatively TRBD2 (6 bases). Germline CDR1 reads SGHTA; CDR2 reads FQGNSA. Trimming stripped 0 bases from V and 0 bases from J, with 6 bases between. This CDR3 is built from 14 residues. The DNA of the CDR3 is TGTGCCAGCAGCTTAGCGGGACTCTCCTACGAGCAGTACTTC. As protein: CASSLAGLSYEQYF.

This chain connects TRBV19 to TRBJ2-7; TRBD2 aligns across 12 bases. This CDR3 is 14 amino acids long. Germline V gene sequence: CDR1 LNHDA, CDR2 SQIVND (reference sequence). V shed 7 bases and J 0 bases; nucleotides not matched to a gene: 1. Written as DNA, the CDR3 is TGTGCCAGTAAGACTAGCGGGAGCTCCTACGAGCAGTACTTC. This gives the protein CASKTSGSSYEQYF.

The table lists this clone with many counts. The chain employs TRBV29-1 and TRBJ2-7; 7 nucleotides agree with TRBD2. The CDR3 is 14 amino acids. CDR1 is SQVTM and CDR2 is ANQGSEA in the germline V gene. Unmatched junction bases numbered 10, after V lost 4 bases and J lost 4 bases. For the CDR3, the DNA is TGCAGCGTTGCGACGCCCGGGGGGTCATACGAGCAGTACTTC. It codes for CSVATPGGSYEQYF.

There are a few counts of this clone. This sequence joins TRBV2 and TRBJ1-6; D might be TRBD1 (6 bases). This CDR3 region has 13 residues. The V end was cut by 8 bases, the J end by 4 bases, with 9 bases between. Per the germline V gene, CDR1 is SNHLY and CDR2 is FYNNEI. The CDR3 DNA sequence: TGTGCCAGCGGGACACAGTATAATTCACCCCTCCACTTT. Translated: CASGTQYNSPLHF.

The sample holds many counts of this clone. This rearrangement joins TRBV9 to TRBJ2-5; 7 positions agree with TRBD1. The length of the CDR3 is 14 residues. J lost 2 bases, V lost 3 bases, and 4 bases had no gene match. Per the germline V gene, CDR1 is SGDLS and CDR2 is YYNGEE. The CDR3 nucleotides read TGTGCCAGCAGCGCAATGACAGGGCAAGAGACCCAGTACTTC. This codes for CASSAMTGQETQYF.

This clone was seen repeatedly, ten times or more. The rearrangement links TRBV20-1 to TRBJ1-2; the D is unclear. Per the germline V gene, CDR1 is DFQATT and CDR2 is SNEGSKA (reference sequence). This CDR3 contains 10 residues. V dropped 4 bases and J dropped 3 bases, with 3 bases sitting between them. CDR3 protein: CSAKYYGYTF. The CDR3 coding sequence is TGCAGTGCTAAGTACTATGGCTACACCTTC.

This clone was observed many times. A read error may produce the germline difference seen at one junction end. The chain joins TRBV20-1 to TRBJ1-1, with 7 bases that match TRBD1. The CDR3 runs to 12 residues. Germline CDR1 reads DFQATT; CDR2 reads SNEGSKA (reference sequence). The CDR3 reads CSARDPGQVWTW. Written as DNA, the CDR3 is TGCAGTGCTAGAGATCCCGGACAGGTCTGGACGTGG.

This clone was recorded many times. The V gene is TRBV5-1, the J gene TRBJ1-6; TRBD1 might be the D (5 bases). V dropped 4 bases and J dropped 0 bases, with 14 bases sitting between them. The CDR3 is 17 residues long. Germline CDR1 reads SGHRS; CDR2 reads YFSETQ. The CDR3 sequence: CASSTGTLSSYNSPLHF. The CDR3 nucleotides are TGCGCCAGCAGCACCGGGACCCTGAGCTCCTATAATTCACCCCTCCACTTT.

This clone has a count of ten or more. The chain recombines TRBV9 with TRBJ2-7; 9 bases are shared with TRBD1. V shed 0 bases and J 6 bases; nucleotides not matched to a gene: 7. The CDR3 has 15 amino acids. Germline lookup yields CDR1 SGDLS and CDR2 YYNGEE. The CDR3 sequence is CASSVDGNRGPEQYF. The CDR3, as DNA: TGTGCCAGCAGCGTAGATGGCAACAGGGGGCCCGAGCAGTACTTC.

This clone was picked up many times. The CDR3 bases are TGTGCCAGCGGGTCCTTTGTCGGCACAGATACGCAGTATTTT. It is translated as CASGSFVGTDTQYF. This rearrangement joins TRBV7-9 to TRBJ2-3; D unresolved. CDR3 length: 14 residues. Germline V CDR1 and CDR2: SEHNR, FQNEAQ (reference sequence). The germline V and J ends were trimmed by 8 bases and 1 base, with 13 bases remaining between them.

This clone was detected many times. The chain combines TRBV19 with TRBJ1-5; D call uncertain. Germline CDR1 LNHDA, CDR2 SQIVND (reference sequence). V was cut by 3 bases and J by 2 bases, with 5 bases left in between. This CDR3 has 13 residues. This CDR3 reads CASSIEGNQPQHF. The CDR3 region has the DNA TGTGCCAGTAGTATTGAGGGCAATCAGCCCCAGCATTTT.

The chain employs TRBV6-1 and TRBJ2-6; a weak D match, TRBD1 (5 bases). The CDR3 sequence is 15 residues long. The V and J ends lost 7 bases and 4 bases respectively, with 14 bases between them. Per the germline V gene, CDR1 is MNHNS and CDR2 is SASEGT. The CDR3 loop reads CASMTDLSGANVLTF. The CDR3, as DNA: TGTGCCAGCATGACAGACCTCTCCGGGGCCAACGTCCTGACTTTC.

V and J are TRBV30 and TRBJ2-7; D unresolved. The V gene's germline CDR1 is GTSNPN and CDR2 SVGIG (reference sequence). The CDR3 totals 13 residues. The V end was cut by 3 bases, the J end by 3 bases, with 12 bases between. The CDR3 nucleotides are TGTGCCTGGAGAAAGAAGAATTTCTACGAGCAGTACTTC. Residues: CAWRKKNFYEQYF.

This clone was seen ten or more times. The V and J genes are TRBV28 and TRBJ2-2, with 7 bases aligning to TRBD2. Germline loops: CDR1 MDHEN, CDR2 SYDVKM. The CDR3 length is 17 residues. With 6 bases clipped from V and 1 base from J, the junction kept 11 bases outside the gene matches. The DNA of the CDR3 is TGTGCCAGCAGCTCCTACTCTAGCGGAGTGAACACCGGGGAGCTGTTTTTT. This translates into CASSSYSSGVNTGELFF.

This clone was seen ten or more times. CDR3 sequence (DNA): TGTGCCAGCAGCTTATGGGCGCTACCTGGGGCCAACGTCCTGACTTTC. Its translation: CASSLWALPGANVLTF. This chain uses TRBV7-8 with TRBJ2-6; no reliable D call. The germline V and J ends were trimmed by 2 bases and 2 bases, with 10 bases remaining between them. CDR1 is SGHVS and CDR2 is FQNEAQ in the germline V gene. The CDR3 loop spans 16 amino acids.